The 27 T cell receptor beta chains in this list originate from one sample, sequenced in a study of radiotherapy plus CTLA-4 blockade in lung cancer. Sequenced by immunoSEQ multiplex PCR; TCRdb stores in-frame clones only, minus some. The table has 95,000 to 150,000 clones, 85% to 90% seen once. The sample consisted of peripheral blood, taken from a patient treated with radiotherapy plus ipilimumab. These receptor sequences come from a human donor with non-small cell lung cancer that progressed on radiotherapy plus ipilimumab.

This chain joins TRBV30 and TRBJ2-1; the match to TRBD2 covers 8 bases. Losses at the gene ends were 1 base for V and 5 bases for J; bases not matched to a gene: 1. Germline loops: CDR1 GTSNPN, CDR2 SVGIG (reference sequence). The CDR3 covers 13 residues. In DNA, the CDR3 is TGTGCCTGGAGTGCGGGGGGGAACAATGAGCAGTTCTTC. Amino acids: CAWSAGGNNEQFF.

The gene calls are TRBV5-4 and TRBJ2-1, with D tentatively TRBD1 (6 bases). Germline CDR1 reads SGHNT; CDR2 reads YYREEE (reference sequence). Between the trimmed V and J ends, which lost 4 bases and 11 bases, there was a span of 16 bases. This CDR3 comprises 13 residues. CDR3 loop: CASSRGQSSKQFF. The DNA of the CDR3 is TGTGCCAGCAGCCGCGGACAGTCCTCGAAGCAGTTCTTC. Supplemented by reference TRBV5-4 and TRBJ2-1, the full variable domain reads ETGVTQSPTHLIKTRGQQVTLRCSSQSGHNTVSWYQQALGQGPQFIFQYYREEENGRGNFPPRFSGLQFPNYSSELNVNALELDDSALYLCASSRGQSSKQFFGPGTRLTVL.

This clone was seen just once. The V call is TRBV29-1, the J call TRBJ2-5; 7 bases line up with TRBD1. Germline-derived CDR1 and CDR2 are SQVTM and ANQGSEA. This CDR3 has 14 amino acids. The V and J ends lost 5 bases and 5 bases, in that order; junction bases with no gene match: 11. The CDR3 spells CSVTFQGVWETQYF. CDR3 in DNA: TGCAGCGTTACCTTCCAGGGGGTGTGGGAGACCCAGTACTTC.

The CDR3 sequence: CSARAFNEKLFF. CDR3 sequence (DNA): TGCAGTGCCCGGGCCTTTAATGAAAAACTGTTTTTT. V and J are TRBV29-1 and TRBJ1-4; D call uncertain. Looked up from germline, CDR1 is SQVTM and CDR2 is ANQGSEA. CDR3 length: 12 amino acids.

The J gene is TRBJ2-3, the V gene TRBV7-2; D is perhaps TRBD2 (7 bases). The germline gives CDR1 SGHTA, CDR2 FQGNSA. The CDR3 has 13 residues. Trimming removed 4 bases from V and 14 bases from J, with 19 bases in between. The CDR3 loop is CASSSNVAGAGYF. CDR3 bases: TGTGCCAGCAGCTCTAACGTCGCGGGGGCTGGGTATTTT.

This clone was detected only a few times. The junction departs from the called germline gene at one end, perhaps through a read error. The chain has TRBV7-3 and TRBJ1-2, with D maybe TRBD1 (6 bases). The CDR3 has 12 amino acids. Germline V gene data show CDR1 as SGHTA and CDR2 as FQGTGA. CDR3 in amino acids: CASSPKGDGYTF. The CDR3 DNA reads TGCGCCAGCAGCCCCAAGGGGGATGGCTACACCTTC.

V is TRBV7-8 and J is TRBJ2-7, with D unresolved. Trimming pared 1 base from V and 4 bases from J, leaving 14 bases between. From germline, CDR1 is SGHVS and CDR2 FQNEAQ. The CDR3 extends over 15 amino acids. The CDR3 reads CASSLVRAQEYEQYF. The DNA of the CDR3 is TGTGCCAGCAGCTTAGTCCGAGCCCAGGAGTACGAGCAGTACTTC.

The genes are TRBV15 and TRBJ1-3; D may be TRBD1 (5 bases). This CDR3 is built from 13 residues. V lost 11 bases and J lost 4, with 15 bases in between. Germline CDR1 is LNHNV and CDR2 is YYDKDF (reference sequence). The CDR3 coding sequence is TGTGCCGCCAAAATCCAGGGAGGAAACACCATATATTTT. This translates into CAAKIQGGNTIYF. The variable domain in full, completed from reference TRBV15 and TRBJ1-3, reads DAMVIQNPRYQVTQFGKPVTLSCSQTLNHNVMYWYQQKSSQAPKLLFHYYDKDFNNEADTPDNFQSRRPNTSFCFLDIRSPGLGDTAMYLCAAKIQGGNTIYFGEGSWLTVV.

V is TRBV10-1 and J is TRBJ2-3; 7 bases map to TRBD1. The CDR3 is 15 amino acids. V dropped 6 bases and J dropped 2; count of bases not matched to a gene: 8. Looked up from germline, CDR1 is WNHNN and CDR2 is SYGVQD (reference sequence). The CDR3 sequence is CASSPGTANTDTQYF. The CDR3 DNA reads TGCGCCAGCAGCCCCGGGACAGCAAACACAGATACGCAGTATTTT.

The chain links TRBV5-4 to TRBJ2-5, with D hard to call. The germline CDR1 and CDR2 sequences are SGHNT and YYREEE (reference sequence). V lost 3 bases, J lost 3 bases, and 15 bases lay in between. CDR3 length: 15 amino acids. This chain's CDR3 is CASSSEISRKETQYF. The CDR3, as DNA: TGTGCCAGCAGCTCCGAAATATCACGGAAAGAGACCCAGTACTTC.

This chain links TRBV10-2 with TRBJ2-2; unclear D gene. Germline loops: CDR1 WSHSY, CDR2 SAAADI. The CDR3 sequence is 15 residues long. The V end was cut by 1 base, the J end by 4 bases, with 10 bases between. This CDR3 is CASSELGPTTGELFF. CDR3 nucleotide sequence: TGCGCCAGCAGTGAGTTGGGCCCCACCACCGGGGAGCTGTTTTTT.

V gene TRBV29-1 combines with J gene TRBJ1-3; a possible D gene is TRBD1 (5 bases). Deletions cut 6 bases from V and 2 bases from J, with 11 bases between. Germline V CDR1 and CDR2: SQVTM, ANQGSEA. The CDR3 has 13 residues. CDR3 nucleotides: TGCAGCGTCCTCGGGGCGACTGGAAACACCATATATTTT. Translation gives CSVLGATGNTIYF.

This chain connects TRBV5-6 to TRBJ2-2; 9 nucleotides agree with TRBD2. In germline, CDR1 is SGHDT, CDR2 YYEEEE. The CDR3 covers 17 residues. With V trimmed by 1 base and J by 0 bases, 4 bases remained unmatched. The CDR3 is CASSLSGLASNTGELFF. Written as DNA, the CDR3 is TGTGCCAGCAGCTTGTCGGGACTAGCCTCGAACACCGGGGAGCTGTTTTTT.

The chain joins TRBV19 to TRBJ2-7; 10 bases agree with TRBD2. CDR1 and CDR2 (germline): LNHDA, SQIVND (reference sequence). CDR3 length: 14 residues. The trim removed 3 bases at V and 6 bases at J, leaving 5 bases unmatched. The CDR3 DNA follows: TGTGCCAGTAGTATGAGCGGGAGGGAAGTCGAGCAGTACTTC. Its protein is CASSMSGREVEQYF.

This clone was seen just once. The chain recombines TRBV5-1 with TRBJ2-3, with 9 bases matching TRBD2. The CDR3 totals 15 residues. Unmatched junction bases numbered 5, after V lost 1 base and J lost 5 bases. CDR1 SGHRS and CDR2 YFSETQ come from the germline V gene. The CDR3 DNA sequence: TGCGCCAGCAGCTTGAGAGTAGCGGGAGTAGATACGCAGTATTTT. This codes for CASSLRVAGVDTQYF.

This chain links TRBV2 with TRBJ2-7, with TRBD2 matching 10 bases. The germline CDR1 and CDR2 sequences are SNHLY and FYNNEI. The junction had 4 bases not matched to a gene; V was cut back by 6 bases and J by 2 bases. This CDR3 contains 14 residues. CDR3 sequence: CASRMTSGPYEQYF. In nucleotides, the CDR3 is TGTGCCAGCAGAATGACTAGCGGGCCCTACGAGCAGTACTTC. The full variable domain, its missing parts supplied by reference TRBV2 and TRBJ2-7, is EPEVTQTPSHQVTQMGQEVILRCVPISNHLYFYWYRQILGQKVEFLVSFYNNEISEKSEIFDDQFSVERPDGSNFTLKIRSTKLEDSAMYFCASRMTSGPYEQYFGPGTRLTVT.

This clone was observed a single time. The chain is built from TRBV14 and TRBJ1-1, with a possible D match to TRBD1 (6 bases). Germline lookup yields CDR1 SGHDN and CDR2 FVKESK. CDR3 length: 13 residues. The V end was cut by 4 bases, the J end by 4 bases, with 10 bases between. For the CDR3, the DNA is TGTGCCAGCAGCCGACAGGCAGCCACTGAAGCTTTCTTT. Amino acids: CASSRQAATEAFF.

This clone was found once. The rearrangement links TRBV5-1 to TRBJ2-7; D might be TRBD1 or TRBD2, each matching 5 bases. This CDR3 region has 13 residues. Per germline, CDR1 SGHRS and CDR2 YFSETQ. The V end lost 4 bases, the J end lost 5 bases, and 13 bases lay between the germline ends. This chain's CDR3 is CASSGVKGHEQYF. In DNA form, the CDR3 reads TGCGCCAGCAGCGGTGTTAAGGGACACGAGCAGTACTTC.

The V gene is TRBV5-1, the J gene TRBJ2-7; D possibly corresponds to TRBD2 (6 bases). Deletions cut 3 bases from V and 0 bases from J, with 22 bases between. The CDR3 totals 18 residues. The germline V gene has CDR1 SGHRS and CDR2 YFSETQ. The DNA of the CDR3 is TGCGCCAGCAGCTCGGGCAGGGTGGTACGGGGGTTCTCCTACGAGCAGTACTTC. Translation: CASSSGRVVRGFSYEQYF.

The J gene is TRBJ1-1, the V gene TRBV15, with D perhaps matching TRBD1 (5 bases). The CDR3 runs 17 residues. The germline V gene encodes CDR1 LNHNV and CDR2 YYDKDF (reference sequence). V gave up 3 bases and J gave up 0 bases, with 17 bases separating them. The CDR3 loop is CATSSPATDGLNTEAFF. For the CDR3, the DNA is TGTGCCACCAGCAGCCCTGCGACAGACGGACTGAACACTGAAGCTTTCTTT.

This chain uses TRBV18 with TRBJ2-7; 8 bases are a match to TRBD2. CDR3 length: 14 amino acids. Looked up from germline, CDR1 is KGHSH and CDR2 is LQKENI. V lost 2 bases and J lost 4; bases outside the gene matches: 4. This chain's CDR3 is CASSPAGLVYEQYF. The CDR3 nucleotides are TGTGCCAGCTCACCAGCGGGACTAGTTTACGAGCAGTACTTC.

V and J are TRBV6-5 and TRBJ2-7; D is possibly TRBD1 (6 bases). This CDR3 spans 12 amino acids. Germline assignment: CDR1 MNHEY and CDR2 SVGAGI. V gave up 4 bases and J gave up 6 bases, with 10 bases separating them. The CDR3 DNA follows: TGTGCCAGCAGTTTACAGGGTCTCGAGCAGTACTTC. Its protein is CASSLQGLEQYF.

Written as DNA, the CDR3 is TGTGCCACCAACAAAGGGGGGACTGAAGCTTTCTTT. It specifies CATNKGGTEAFF. The gene calls are TRBV5-5 and TRBJ1-1; D perhaps matches TRBD1 (6 bases). Germline values: CDR1 SGHKS, CDR2 YYEKEE (reference sequence). Trimming shortened V by 9 bases and J by 5 bases, and 14 bases separated the two germline ends. This CDR3 contains 12 residues.

This sequence joins TRBV2 and TRBJ1-2; TRBD1 matches at 8 bases. Germline CDR1 is SNHLY and CDR2 is FYNNEI. J gave up 2 bases and V 6 bases, and 5 bases lay outside the gene matches. The CDR3 is 14 amino acids. The DNA of the CDR3 is TGTGCCAGCAGCAGGACAGGGCCAAACTATGGCTACACCTTC. Amino acids: CASSRTGPNYGYTF.

This chain links TRBV11-2 with TRBJ2-7; the match to TRBD1 covers 10 bases. J lost 3 bases, V lost 3 bases, and 5 bases had no gene match. The germline gives CDR1 SGHAT, CDR2 FQNNGV. This CDR3 spans 15 amino acids. CDR3 loop: CASSFDRGRIYEQYF. CDR3 nucleotides: TGTGCCAGCAGCTTCGACAGGGGGCGTATCTACGAGCAGTACTTC.

This chain links TRBV27 with TRBJ2-7; weak D call: TRBD2 (6 bases). V lost 6 bases to trimming and J lost 7 bases, with 19 bases between them. Germline V gives CDR1 MNHEY, CDR2 SMNVEV (reference sequence). The CDR3 has 14 residues. For the CDR3, the DNA is TGTGCCAGCAGCTCCAAAGGGGCCGCGGGGGAGCAGTACTTC. Translated: CASSSKGAAGEQYF.

The CDR3 DNA reads as TGTGCCACCAGTCCCGGGACAGGGGGCATTAGGGAGACCCAGTACTTC. This gives the protein CATSPGTGGIRETQYF. The chain carries TRBV15 and TRBJ2-5, with TRBD1 identical over 12 bases. The length of the CDR3 is 16 residues. The V gene end was trimmed by 6 bases and the J gene end by 5 bases; junction bases not matched to a gene: 10. Germline lookup yields CDR1 LNHNV and CDR2 YYDKDF (reference sequence).